This note documents a single TCR beta chain sequence. What it binds is unknown. The library was built from about 400 ng RNA with molecular barcoded adaptors for alpha/delta and beta/gamma chains. TCRdb reanalysed the reads using MiXCR and keeps one entry per CDR3 protein. The table shows over 50,000 distinct CDR3 sequences, with about a fifth occurring only once. Every patient had bone marrow sampled while the disease was active. The germline V gene encodes CDR1 ENHRY and CDR2 SYGVKD. CDR3 length equals 15 residues. Trimming cost V 2 bases and J 4 bases; bases outside gene matches: 4. This entry is derived from a study of read filtering for tumor transcriptome and immune sequencing. Overall study context: By R-ISS, stages I, II and III held around 8, 15 and 7 patients. TCR-mapped reads were about 4.05 to 11 million with IR-seq versus roughly 75 to 1,400 with RNA-seq.

Findings and limits, study-wide: Approximately 87% of IR-seq clonotypes had a single read, yet these held approximately 4% of reads.

The chain has TRBV10-3 and TRBJ2-3, with 9 bases aligning to TRBD1. The specimen was a population of CD138-negative cells sorted from bone marrow. This receptor was taken from a donor over 35 with multiple myeloma. DNA for the CDR3: TGTGCCATCAGTGAGGGACAGGGGTTGCCAGATACGCAGTATTTT. This gives the protein CAISEGQGLPDTQYF.